This T cell receptor beta chain is drawn from a study of shared clonotypes between healthy human individuals. Turning to the study itself: The donors, two women and a few men, were aged 18 to 49.

Sequencing was performed with immunoSEQ multiplex PCR; in TCRdb, only in-frame clones are kept and a portion is missing. The table has about 980,000 clones, around 80% seen once. Notes on this clone: What it binds is not known.

Looked up from germline, CDR1 is SGHNT and CDR2 is YYREEE (reference sequence). Between the trimmed V and J ends, which lost 4 bases and 3 bases, there was a span of 14 bases. This CDR3 has 14 amino acids. Whole-study findings and limits: The study found about 5.1% of naive CD4 clonotypes shared across four donors.

The V call is TRBV5-4, the J call TRBJ2-7; D tentatively reads TRBD1 or TRBD2 (5 bases each). The receptor was derived from a man aged 18 to 29 in good health. The sample was memory CD4+ T cells sorted from blood. Stated subset: CD45RA-negative fraction. The CDR3 loop is CASSPAEGYYEQYF. CDR3 nucleotide sequence: TGTGCCAGCAGCCCCGCCGAGGGGTACTACGAGCAGTACTTC.